What follows is one TCR beta chain and its context. Its antigen is still unknown. The data derive from a study of cytomegalovirus exposure and HLA in healthy donors. The study, taken as a whole, reports: According to an earlier analysis, most TCR beta V segments yielded productive rearrangements about 87% or about 30% of the time. Based on reports, TCR beta sequences accurately predicted HLA-A and HLA-B alleles for most subjects. In a later analysis, most CMV-associated TCR beta chains appeared HLA-restricted.

As for the donors, each was a healthy bone marrow donor. The PCR had 60 Vbeta and 13 Jbeta primers. Using immunoSEQ multiplex PCR, the repertoire was profiled, and TCRdb retains in-frame clones only, with some absent. Found here are 250,000 to 350,000 clones, more than 80% of them singletons; the top ten hold about 4%. This clonotype was sampled from a man in his forties in good health and CMV-seropositive. The sample taken for sequencing was PBMCs.

The chain's CDR3 is CASSDSSGRDRETQYF. The CDR3 region has the DNA TGTGCCAGCAGTGACTCTAGCGGGAGAGATCGAGAGACCCAGTACTTC. This chain uses TRBV2 with TRBJ2-5; 10 positions match TRBD2. Germline-derived CDR1 and CDR2 are SNHLY and FYNNEI. This CDR3 has 16 residues. Trimming cost V 3 bases and J 4 bases; bases outside gene matches: 8.